This TCR beta chain is from a study of PD-L1 blockade in urothelial cancer. Overall study context: About nine tenths of the roughly 29 patients comprised males who had bladder-origin urothelial cancer. The authors examined blood 3 weeks (second dose) and 6 weeks after treatment start. Study-wide results and caveats: By 3 weeks, tumor-associated blood clones had expanded more in durable-benefit patients. Prediction of better survival came from below-median pretreatment blood TCR clonality.

This CDR3 spans 17 amino acids. The V gene lost 3 bases and the J gene lost 6 bases, with 18 bases spanning the gap. CDR1 and CDR2 (germline): MNHEY, SMNVEV (reference sequence). A remark on this clone: The antigen remains undetermined.

TCRdb's copy holds only in-frame clones and misses some; the assay was immunoSEQ multiplex PCR. This table has approximately 50,000 clones, around 90% appearing once. Specimen: PBMCs, collected around atezolizumab (anti-PD-L1) treatment. The clonotype originates from a man aged 55-75 years with urothelial cancer. V gene TRBV27 combines with J gene TRBJ1-6; a weak D match, TRBD1 (5 bases). The CDR3 is CASSFNPPTDLNSPLHF. CDR3 nucleotides: TGTGCCAGCAGTTTCAACCCCCCGACAGACCTTAATTCACCCCTCCACTTT.